The 13 T cell receptor beta chains below all came from one sample that was sequenced in a study of blood T cell repertoires in COVID-19. Method: immunoSEQ multiplex PCR; TCRdb's copy keeps in-frame clones and lacks some. Of 220,000 or so clones in the sample, approximately 90% were seen once. The sample was PBMCs or T cells enriched from blood (not recorded which). The receptors derive from a woman between 18 and 30 years old in a cohort exposed to, infected with or recovered from COVID-19 (not recorded which).

The rearrangement uses TRBV19 and TRBJ2-1; 9 nucleotides line up with TRBD2. Germline trimming cut 5 bases from V and 8 bases from J; bases unmatched to any gene: 7. CDR3 length: 14 residues. Germline CDR1 is LNHDA and CDR2 is SQIVND (reference sequence). This CDR3 reads CASSQAGGRDEQFF. In nucleotides, the CDR3 is TGTGCCAGTAGTCAGGCGGGGGGGCGAGATGAGCAGTTCTTC.

This chain uses TRBV6-5 with TRBJ2-6, with D tentatively TRBD1 (6 bases). Trimming pared 5 bases from V and 2 bases from J, leaving 10 bases between. From germline, CDR1 is MNHEY and CDR2 SVGAGI. This CDR3 contains 15 residues. The CDR3 sequence: CASSTEGAGANVLTF. The CDR3 nucleotides read TGTGCCAGCAGTACCGAGGGGGCTGGGGCCAACGTCCTGACTTTC.

This sequence joins TRBV24-1 and TRBJ1-5; 9 nucleotides line up with TRBD1. J gave up 4 bases and V 5 bases, and 8 bases lay outside the gene matches. Germline CDR1 KGHDR, CDR2 SFDVKD. CDR3 length equals 16 residues. CDR3 residues: CATSATRGTGNQPQHF. The CDR3 nucleotides are TGTGCCACCAGTGCCACCAGGGGGACAGGGAATCAGCCCCAGCATTTT.

The genes are TRBV28 and TRBJ1-5, with D possibly being TRBD1 (6 bases). Germline V CDR1 and CDR2: MDHEN, SYDVKM. The CDR3 sequence is 14 residues long. Trimming pared 6 bases from V and 6 bases from J, leaving 15 bases between. CDR3 sequence (DNA): TGTGCCAGCAGAGGCGTGGGGGCAGGTCAGCCCCAGCATTTT. Translated, it gives CASRGVGAGQPQHF.

This chain joins TRBV4-1 and TRBJ1-1, with 8 positions matching TRBD1. CDR1 is MGHRA and CDR2 is YSYEKL in the germline V gene. The CDR3 contains 15 residues. J gave up 5 bases and V 0 bases, and 5 bases lay outside the gene matches. Written as DNA, the CDR3 is TGCGCCAGCAGCCAAGACGGACAGGGAGGGACTGAAGCTTTCTTT. Protein: CASSQDGQGGTEAFF.

The chain is built from TRBV5-8 and TRBJ1-1; TRBD1 might be the D (5 bases). The V gene lost 0 bases and the J gene lost 3 bases, with 9 bases spanning the gap. This CDR3 is 14 amino acids long. CDR1 and CDR2 (germline): SGHTS, YDEGEE. CDR3 coding DNA: TGTGCCAGCAGCTTGGCCGGGGGGGACACTGAAGCTTTCTTT. This encodes CASSLAGGDTEAFF. Filled out from reference TRBV5-8 and TRBJ1-1, the complete variable domain reads EAGVTQSPTHLIKTRGQQATLRCSPISGHTSVYWYQQALGLGLQFLLWYDEGEERNRGNFPPRFSGRQFPNYSSELNVNALELEDSALYLCASSLAGGDTEAFFGQGTRLTVV.

This chain uses TRBV14 with TRBJ2-5; 7 bases are a match to TRBD2. This CDR3 comprises 15 residues. CDR1 is SGHDN and CDR2 is FVKESK in the germline V gene. After removal of 1 base from V and 3 bases from J, the junction contained 5 bases not matched to a gene. CDR3 sequence: CASSQGRGREETQYF. CDR3 nucleotide sequence: TGTGCCAGCAGCCAAGGTCGGGGGAGGGAAGAGACCCAGTACTTC. The whole variable domain, filled in from reference TRBV14 and TRBJ2-5, reads EAGVTQFPSHSVIEKGQTVTLRCDPISGHDNLYWYRRVMGKEIKFLLHFVKESKQDESGMPNNRFLAERTGGTYSTLKVQPAELEDSGVYFCASSQGRGREETQYFGPGTRLLVL.

The chain joins TRBV2 to TRBJ1-5; D remains unclear. This CDR3 has 15 residues. V lost 5 bases and J lost 3, with 14 bases in between. Germline CDR1 SNHLY, CDR2 FYNNEI. The CDR3 region is CASSPAGLDNQPQHF. CDR3 bases: TGTGCCAGCAGTCCCGCGGGGTTGGACAATCAGCCCCAGCATTTT.

V is TRBV27 and J is TRBJ2-7, with 8 positions matching TRBD2. The CDR3 spans 16 residues. With 5 bases clipped from V and 0 bases from J, the junction kept 9 bases outside the gene matches. Looked up from germline, CDR1 is MNHEY and CDR2 is SMNVEV (reference sequence). The CDR3 sequence is CASSPRGSGSSYEQYF. DNA of the CDR3: TGTGCCAGCAGTCCCAGGGGAAGCGGGAGCTCCTACGAGCAGTACTTC.

The V call is TRBV7-6, the J call TRBJ2-1; D not certain. Germline V gives CDR1 SGHVS, CDR2 FNYEAQ. The V end was cut by 1 base, the J end by 9 bases, with 16 bases between. The length of the CDR3 is 15 residues. This chain's CDR3 is CASSLGSSQHAEQFF. CDR3 nucleotides: TGTGCCAGCAGCTTAGGCTCTTCCCAACACGCTGAGCAGTTCTTC.

There are a few counts of this clone. The chain employs TRBV7-3 and TRBJ1-1, with a weak D call TRBD1 (6 bases). Germline-derived CDR1 and CDR2 are SGHTA and FQGTGA. V was trimmed by 5 bases and J by 4 bases, leaving 11 bases between them. The CDR3 is made up of 13 amino acids. The CDR3 nucleotides are TGTGCCAGCAGCGTCAGGGGTGGCACTGAAGCTTTCTTT. It translates to CASSVRGGTEAFF.

The chain combines TRBV19 with TRBJ1-1; D perhaps matches TRBD1 (6 bases). Trimming left V 3 bases short and J 9 bases short, with 14 bases between. The CDR3 covers 13 residues. Germline loops: CDR1 LNHDA, CDR2 SQIVND (reference sequence). The CDR3 sequence: CASSIPGTYKAFF. CDR3 DNA sequence: TGTGCCAGTAGTATCCCCGGGACATATAAAGCTTTCTTT.

This chain uses TRBV5-8 with TRBJ2-5; tentative D call: TRBD1 (5 bases). The CDR3 totals 14 residues. V was cut by 4 bases and J by 2 bases, with 12 bases left in between. Germline V lookup: CDR1 SGHTS, CDR2 YDEGEE. Written as DNA, the CDR3 is TGTGCCAGCAGCAAAGGACAAGTTCAAGAGACCCAGTACTTC. It translates to CASSKGQVQETQYF.